This T cell receptor beta chain derives from a study of radiation and T cells in renal cell carcinoma. Study-level background: Nephrectomy followed 15 Gy stereotactic body radiation by 4 weeks. Notes on the study in general: Top tumor clonotypes rose in blood 2 weeks post-radiation, then contracted. Without pretreatment biopsies, baseline tumor clonotype presence was undetermined.

Time point denoted: baseline pretreatment blood. Described treatment: 15 Gy SBRT to primary tumor, nephrectomy 4 weeks later. Clear cell pathology was present in this patient's renal cell carcinoma. V lost 0 bases, J lost 3 bases, and 6 bases lay in between. The CDR3 spans 14 residues. Germline CDR1 SGHNT, CDR2 YYREEE (reference sequence). A word on this clone: Its matching antigen is unknown.

Sequencing was performed with immunoSEQ multiplex PCR; in TCRdb, only in-frame clones are kept and a portion is missing. The data show about 49,000 clones, with 75% to 85% seen just once and about 33% held by the top ten. The sequence was obtained from an older woman with renal cell carcinoma. The gene calls are TRBV5-4 and TRBJ2-2; D is uncertain. This material consisted of blood, taken from a patient whose treatment included radiotherapy and nephrectomy. CDR3 nucleotides: TGTGCCAGCAGCTTGGATTTGTACACCGGGGAGCTGTTTTTT. Protein product: CASSLDLYTGELFF.